The T cell receptor (beta chain) under discussion was sequenced for a study of cytomegalovirus exposure and HLA in healthy donors. Notes on the study in general: According to an earlier analysis, most TCR beta V segments yielded productive rearrangements about 90% or about 30% of the time. Later on, an analysis showed TCR association rates differing by HLA locus, with DRB1 the most and HLA-C the fewest.

PCR employed 60 Vbeta and 13 Jbeta primers. Authors' analysis steps: Later reanalysis found around 84 million unique TCR beta chains, roughly 10 million of them shared. Profiled with immunoSEQ multiplex PCR; TCRdb holds only in-frame clones, not every one. The DNA gave D and trimming, while V, J and clone size come from that table. Of some 150,000 clones in the sample, approximately 72% were seen once. CDR3 length: 14 residues. The V gene lost 0 bases and the J gene lost 2 bases, with 8 bases spanning the gap. The germline CDR1 and CDR2 sequences are MNHEY and SVGAGI. To note about this clone: Its antigen is undetermined.

Sample: PBMCs. This chain joins TRBV6-5 and TRBJ2-7, with no clear D. The TCR sequence derives from a middle-aged man in good health and CMV-seronegative. The CDR3 protein is CASSYSPGTYEQYF. For the CDR3, the DNA is TGTGCCAGCAGTTACTCGCCAGGAACCTACGAGCAGTACTTC.